This T cell receptor beta chain comes out of a study of blood T cell repertoires in COVID-19. Study-wide context: Collection of acute and convalescent COVID-19 samples took place in the United States, Italy and Spain. Sources were T cells, B-cell-depleted T cells, or PBMCs; the material itself was cDNA or gDNA.

Authors' analysis steps: Nucleated cell number was recorded as an estimate derived from reference gene primer amplification. Libraries were prepared by immunoSEQ multiplex PCR; TCRdb keeps only in-frame clonotypes and omits some of them. D and trimming come from the DNA, and the V and J calls and clone size come from that table. The sample records around 60,000 clones, approximately 90% being singletons. This CDR3 comprises 14 residues. Trimming took off 2 bases at V and 0 bases at J, with 8 bases between the two ends. Looked up from germline, CDR1 is MDHEN and CDR2 is SYDVKM. Sequencing input: peripheral blood. The sequence was collected from a man between 65 and 85 years old with acute or convalescent COVID-19. The rearrangement links TRBV28 to TRBJ2-7; D ambiguous. In DNA form, the CDR3 reads TGTGCCAGCAGTTTAGGCAGGTTCTCCTACGAGCAGTACTTC. Protein: CASSLGRFSYEQYF.